This entry concerns a single T cell receptor (beta chain). This entry is derived from a study of glioma-infiltrating T cells after dendritic cell vaccination. V lost 5 bases, J lost 0 bases, and 11 bases lay in between. The CDR3 consists of 16 residues. CDR1 and CDR2 (germline): MGHDK, SYGVNS. Fresh-frozen tumor tissue and more than two years of survival data were available for all. The primer mix had 60 V beta and 13 J beta primers. TCRdb's table, derived via immunoSEQ multiplex PCR, lists solely in-frame clones and lacks some. The sample comprises approximately 82,000 clones, 85% to 90% of which are singletons, and approximately 3% rests with the top ten.

The chain employs TRBV25-1 and TRBJ2-6; tentatively, D is TRBD1 (6 bases). Material: blood, obtained before dendritic cell vaccination. This sequence was found in a human donor with glioblastoma. CDR3 protein: CASSRTVGSGANVLTF. The DNA of the CDR3 is TGTGCCAGCAGTCGGACAGTGGGCTCTGGGGCCAACGTCCTGACTTTC.